The 3 T cell receptor beta chains below come from one sample, sequenced in a study of human T cells and chemical hapten exposure. As for time point: pre-sensitization, week 0. As for treatment: therapeutic diphenylcyclopropenone sensitization with weekly scalp DPC. TCRdb reprocessed the RACE reads via MiXCR and lists one record per CDR3 protein. The sample shows about 250,000 distinct CDR3 sequences, roughly 8% of them seen only once. The material sequenced was whole blood, taken in connection with sensitization to the hapten diphenylcyclopropenone (DPC). The receptors come from a young man with alopecia areata. Some clones in this sample may be carry-over from other donors' samples.

In this sample, this clonotype turned up many times. The chain is built from TRBV6-5 and TRBJ2-2, with 8 positions matching TRBD1. Germline CDR1 reads MNHEY; CDR2 reads SVGAGI. V dropped 5 bases and J dropped 8; count of bases not matched to a gene: 10. There are 15 residues in the CDR3. The CDR3 sequence: CASSGSPGGWGELFF. DNA for the CDR3: TGTGCCAGCAGTGGATCTCCAGGGGGCTGGGGGGAGCTGTTTTTT.

This clonotype was seen more than once but under ten times. This rearrangement joins TRBV29-1 to TRBJ1-2; D might be TRBD1 (6 bases). The CDR3 length is 14 residues. Germline V gene sequence: CDR1 SQVTM, CDR2 ANQGSEA. V was trimmed by 3 bases and J by 6 bases, leaving 17 bases between them. CDR3 residues: CSVEGLAGAHGYTF. The CDR3 DNA reads as TGCAGCGTTGAGGGCCTAGCGGGGGCGCATGGCTACACCTTC.

J is TRBJ1-5 and V is TRBV20-1, with D possibly matching TRBD1 (5 bases). This CDR3 has 16 residues. Germline V gene lookup returns CDR1 DFQATT and CDR2 SNEGSKA (reference sequence). Trimming left V 2 bases short and J 1 base short, with 15 bases between. For the CDR3, the DNA is TGCAGTGCTAGACCCGGGGGAAGGCGGAGCAATCAGCCCCAGCATTTT. It is translated as CSARPGGRRSNQPQHF.